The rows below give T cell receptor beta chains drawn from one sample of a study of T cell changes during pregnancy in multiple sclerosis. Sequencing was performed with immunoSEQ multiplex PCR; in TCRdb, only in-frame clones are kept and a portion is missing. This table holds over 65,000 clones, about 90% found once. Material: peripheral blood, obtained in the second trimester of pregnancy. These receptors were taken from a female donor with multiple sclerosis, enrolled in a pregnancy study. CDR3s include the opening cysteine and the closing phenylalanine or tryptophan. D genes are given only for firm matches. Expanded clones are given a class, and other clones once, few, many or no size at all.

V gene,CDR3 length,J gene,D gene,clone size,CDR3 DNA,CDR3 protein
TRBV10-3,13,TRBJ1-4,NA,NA,TGTGCCATCAGTGAGGCCGGTACTGAAAAACTGTTTTTT,CAISEAGTEKLFF
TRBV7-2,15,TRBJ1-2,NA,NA,TGTGCCAGCAGCTTAGTCGGCACTAAGACCTATGGCTACACCTTC,CASSLVGTKTYGYTF
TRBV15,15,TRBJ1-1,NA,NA,TGTGCCACCAGCAGAGTTGGAGGGGTTAACACTGAAGCTTTCTTT,CATSRVGGVNTEAFF
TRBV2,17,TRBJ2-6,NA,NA,TGTGCCAGCAGTGGTGGACAGATTCCCTCTGGGGCCAACGTCCTGACTTTC,CASSGGQIPSGANVLTF
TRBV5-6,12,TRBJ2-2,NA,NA,TGTGCCAGCACCCTGACTGGTGGGGAGCTGTTTTTT,CASTLTGGELFF
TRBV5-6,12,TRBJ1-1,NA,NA,TGTGCCAGCAGCTTTTACGGGACTGAAGCTTTCTTT,CASSFYGTEAFF
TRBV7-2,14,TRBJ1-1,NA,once,TGTGCCAGCAGCTTATGGGGAGAAAACACTGAAGCTTTCTTT,CASSLWGENTEAFF
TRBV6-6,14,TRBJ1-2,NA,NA,TGTGCCAGCAGTCCCCTGACAGTTGGTAATGGCTACACCTTC,CASSPLTVGNGYTF
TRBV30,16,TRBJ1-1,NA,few,TGTGCCTGGAGTCTCCGAGGAGGCAGTTTGAACACTGAAGCTTTCTTT,CAWSLRGGSLNTEAFF
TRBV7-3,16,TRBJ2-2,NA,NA,TGTGCCAGCAGCCTTGGCCAGGGGACGAACACCGGGGAGCTGTTTTTT,CASSLGQGTNTGELFF
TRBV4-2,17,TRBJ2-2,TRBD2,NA,TGTGCCAGCAGCCCTCTGGGCGGGGGGGCGCGTAACGGGGAGCTGTTTTTT,CASSPLGGGARNGELFF
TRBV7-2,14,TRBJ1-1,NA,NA,TGTGCCAGCAGCTTACAGGGGATGAACACTGAAGCTTTCTTT,CASSLQGMNTEAFF
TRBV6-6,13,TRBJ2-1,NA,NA,TGTGCCAGCAGTTACAACAGCTACAATGAGCAGTTCTTC,CASSYNSYNEQFF
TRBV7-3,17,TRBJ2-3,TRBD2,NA,TGTGCCAGCAGCTCTTCCCCCCTAGCGGGGGGCACAGATACGCAGTATTTT,CASSSSPLAGGTDTQYF
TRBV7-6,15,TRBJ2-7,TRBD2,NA,TGTGCCAGCAGCTTAGAGCTAGCGGCCACCTACGAGCAGTACTTC,CASSLELAATYEQYF
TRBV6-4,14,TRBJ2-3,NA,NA,TGTGCCAGCAGTGACTCGGCGGGGTCAGATACGCAGTATTTT,CASSDSAGSDTQYF
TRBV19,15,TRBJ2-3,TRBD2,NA,TGTGCCAGTAGTATGTCTAGCGGGGGGCCAGATACGCAGTATTTT,CASSMSSGGPDTQYF
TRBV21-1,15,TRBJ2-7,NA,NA,TGTGCCAGCAGCGCCACCATGGGCAGTCCCTACGAGCAGTACTTC,CASSATMGSPYEQYF
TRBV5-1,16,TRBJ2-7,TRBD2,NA,TGCGCCAGCAGCTTGGGTCTCGGCCTAGCGGGTTCTGAGCAGTACTTC,CASSLGLGLAGSEQYF
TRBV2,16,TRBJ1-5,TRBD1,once,TGTGCCAGCAGTGAATGGGACAGGCCGGGCAATCAGCCCCAGCATTTT,CASSEWDRPGNQPQHF
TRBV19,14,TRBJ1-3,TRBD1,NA,TGTGCCAGTAGCGGACAGGGGACTGGAAACACCATATATTTT,CASSGQGTGNTIYF
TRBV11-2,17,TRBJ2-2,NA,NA,TGTGCCAGCAGCTTAGAAGTAGTGAGGCGCCCCACCGGGGAGCTGTTTTTT,CASSLEVVRRPTGELFF
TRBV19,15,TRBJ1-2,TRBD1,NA,TGTGCCAGTAGTATTTGGGGGACAGGGGAGTATGGCTACACCTTC,CASSIWGTGEYGYTF
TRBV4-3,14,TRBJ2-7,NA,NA,TGCGCCAGCAGCCAAGACAGGGTTCCCGGGGGGCAGTACTTC,CASSQDRVPGGQYF
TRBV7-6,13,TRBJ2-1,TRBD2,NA,TGTGCCAGCAGCCAAGGACTAGCGGGGGAGCAGTTCTTC,CASSQGLAGEQFF
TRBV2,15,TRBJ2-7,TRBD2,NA,TGTGCCAGCAGTGAGGGAGCGGGGGGGCCTTACGAGCAGTACTTC,CASSEGAGGPYEQYF
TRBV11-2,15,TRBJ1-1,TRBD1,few,TGTGCCAGCAGCTCGCAGGGGGCTGGGGACACTGAAGCTTTCTTT,CASSSQGAGDTEAFF
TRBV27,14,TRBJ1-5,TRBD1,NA,TGTGCCAGCAGGGAACAGGGGACCAATCAGCCCCAGCATTTT,CASREQGTNQPQHF
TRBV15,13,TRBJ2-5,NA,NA,TGTGCCACCAGCAGACCCTCTAAAGAGACCCAGTACTTC,CATSRPSKETQYF
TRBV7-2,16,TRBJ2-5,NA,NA,TGTGCCAGCAGCTTAAAGTCCGGGGGTGAACAAGAGACCCAGTACTTC,CASSLKSGGEQETQYF
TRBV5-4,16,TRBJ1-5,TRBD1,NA,TGTGCCAGCAGCTTGGGAGGGACAGGATACAATCAGCCCCAGCATTTT,CASSLGGTGYNQPQHF
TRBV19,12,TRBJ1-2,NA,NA,TGTGCCAGTAGTCCAGGGGCCTATGGCTACACCTTC,CASSPGAYGYTF
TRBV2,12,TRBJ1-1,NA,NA,TGTGCCAGCGGACGGGATAACACTGAAGCTTTCTTT,CASGRDNTEAFF
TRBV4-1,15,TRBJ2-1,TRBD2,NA,TGCGCCAGCAGCCAAGGACTAGCGGGTTACAATGAGCAGTTCTTC,CASSQGLAGYNEQFF
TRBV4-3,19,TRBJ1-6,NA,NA,TGCGCCAGCAGCCAAGTTTCTTTCACCCGGAGCTCCTATAATTCACCCCTCCACTTT,CASSQVSFTRSSYNSPLHF
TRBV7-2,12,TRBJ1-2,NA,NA,TGTGCCAGCAGCGGGCTGAACTATGGCTACACCTTC,CASSGLNYGYTF
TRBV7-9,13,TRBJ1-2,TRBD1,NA,TGTGCCAGCAGCCCCGACAGGGGGGCTGGCTACACCTTC,CASSPDRGAGYTF